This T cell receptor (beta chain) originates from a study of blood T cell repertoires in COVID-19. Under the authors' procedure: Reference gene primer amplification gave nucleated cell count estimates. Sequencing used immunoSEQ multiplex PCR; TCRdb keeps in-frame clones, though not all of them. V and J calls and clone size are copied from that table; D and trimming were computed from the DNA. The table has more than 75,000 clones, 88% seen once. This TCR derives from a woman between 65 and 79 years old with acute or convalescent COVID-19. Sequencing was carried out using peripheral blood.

The CDR3 sequence: CSVVSRTYEQYF. CDR3 DNA sequence: TGCAGCGTTGTGAGCCGAACCTACGAGCAGTACTTC. The rearrangement links TRBV29-1 to TRBJ2-7; D gene unclear. V dropped 4 bases and J dropped 2 bases, with 9 bases sitting between them. Per germline, CDR1 SQVTM and CDR2 ANQGSEA. This CDR3 is 12 amino acids long.